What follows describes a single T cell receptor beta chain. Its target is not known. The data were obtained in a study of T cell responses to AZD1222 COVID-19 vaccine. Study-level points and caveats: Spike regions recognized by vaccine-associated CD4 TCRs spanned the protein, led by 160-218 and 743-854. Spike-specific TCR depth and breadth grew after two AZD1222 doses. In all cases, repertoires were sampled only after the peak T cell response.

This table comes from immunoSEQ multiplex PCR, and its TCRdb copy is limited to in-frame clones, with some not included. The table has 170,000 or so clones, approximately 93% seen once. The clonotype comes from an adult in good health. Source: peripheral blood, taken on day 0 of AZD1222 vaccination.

The CDR3 DNA follows: TGTGCCTGGAGTGATGGACCGCACTCCTACGAGCAGTACTTC. Its protein product is CAWSDGPHSYEQYF. V usage is TRBV30 and J usage is TRBJ2-7; D gene uncertain. Germline V gene lookup returns CDR1 GTSNPN and CDR2 SVGIG (reference sequence). The CDR3 is made up of 14 amino acids. V dropped 1 base and J dropped 0 bases, with 10 bases sitting between them.